The clone carrying this T cell receptor beta chain showed up many times. Its target is not known. One entry per CDR3 protein results from TCRdb running MiXCR on the reads. The top ten clones hold 59% of a sample with 65,000 to 85,000 distinct CDR3 sequences, around 27% of them seen once. This sample is drawn from a study of T cell repertoires in cytomegalovirus infection. The overall study: Selection of CMV epitopes for the study included recently identified HLA-C-restricted and well-studied HLA-B-restricted ones. Public TCR beta signatures provided an indication of both CMV infection and a matching HLA type.

CDR1 is SGHAT and CDR2 is FQNNGV in the germline V gene. The CDR3 runs 13 residues. V was pared by 4 bases and J by 0 bases, with 6 bases between. Study findings and constraints: It was HLA-C-restricted CMV-specific TCR beta clonotypes that dominated the response ex vivo.

This chain links TRBV11-2 with TRBJ1-1; D is unresolved. This receptor was taken from a human donor in good health (CMV status not recorded). Some clones in this sample may be carry-over from other donors' samples. Material: CD8+ T cells from cultured PBMCs, obtained from culture after CMV antigen stimulation. The CDR3 nucleotides are TGTGCCAGCAGCTACCAGGTGAACACTGAAGCTTTCTTT. Its protein product is CASSYQVNTEAFF.